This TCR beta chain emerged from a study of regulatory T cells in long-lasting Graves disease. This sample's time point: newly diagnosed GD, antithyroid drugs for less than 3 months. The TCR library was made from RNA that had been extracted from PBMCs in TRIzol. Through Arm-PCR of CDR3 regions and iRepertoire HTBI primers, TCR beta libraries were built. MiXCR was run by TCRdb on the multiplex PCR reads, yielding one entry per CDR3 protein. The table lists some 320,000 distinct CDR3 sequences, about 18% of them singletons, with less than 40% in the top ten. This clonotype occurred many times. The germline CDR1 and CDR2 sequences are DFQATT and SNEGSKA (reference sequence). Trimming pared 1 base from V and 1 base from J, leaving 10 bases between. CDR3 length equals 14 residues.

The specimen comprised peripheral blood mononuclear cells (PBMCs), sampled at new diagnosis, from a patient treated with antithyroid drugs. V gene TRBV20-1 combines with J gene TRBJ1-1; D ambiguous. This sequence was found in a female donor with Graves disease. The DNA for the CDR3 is TGCAGTGCTAGAGCGGGCTCAGGGAACACTGAAGCTTTCTTT. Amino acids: CSARAGSGNTEAFF.